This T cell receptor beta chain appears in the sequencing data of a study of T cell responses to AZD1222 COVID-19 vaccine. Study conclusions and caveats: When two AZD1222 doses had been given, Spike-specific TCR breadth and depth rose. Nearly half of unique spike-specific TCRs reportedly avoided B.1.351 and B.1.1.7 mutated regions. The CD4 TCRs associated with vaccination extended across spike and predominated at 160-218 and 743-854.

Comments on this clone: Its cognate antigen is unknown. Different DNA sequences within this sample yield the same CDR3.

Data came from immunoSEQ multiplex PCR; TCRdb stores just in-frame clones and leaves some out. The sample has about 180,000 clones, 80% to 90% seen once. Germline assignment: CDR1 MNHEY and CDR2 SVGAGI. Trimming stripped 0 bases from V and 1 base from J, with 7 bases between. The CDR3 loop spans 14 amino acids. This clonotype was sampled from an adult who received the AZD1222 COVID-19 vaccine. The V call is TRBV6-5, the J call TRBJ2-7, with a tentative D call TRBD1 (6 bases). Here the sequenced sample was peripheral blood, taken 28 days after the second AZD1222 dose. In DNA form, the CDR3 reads TGTGCCAGCAGTTACTCCAGGGGATCCTACGAGCAGTACTTC. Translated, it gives CASSYSRGSYEQYF.